Shown below are 8 T cell receptor beta chains from a single sample sequenced in a study of T cell responses to AZD1222 COVID-19 vaccine. The data were produced by immunoSEQ multiplex PCR, yet TCRdb's version contains in-frame clones alone and is incomplete. There are 200,000 to 250,000 clones in the sample; about 94% occur only once, and approximately 1.5% lies in the top ten. The input for sequencing was peripheral blood, taken 28 days after the second dose of the MenACWY control vaccine. The receptors originated from an adult who received the MenACWY meningococcal vaccine as a control.

The J gene is TRBJ1-1, the V gene TRBV29-1; D remains ambiguous. The CDR3 runs to 15 residues. V was cut by 3 bases and J by 1 base, with 15 bases left in between. From germline, CDR1 is SQVTM and CDR2 ANQGSEA. In DNA, the CDR3 is TGCAGCGTTGAGGGAGGCGCACTGAGGAACACTGAAGCTTTCTTT. Translation gives CSVEGGALRNTEAFF.

The chain couples TRBV27 to TRBJ2-5, with D perhaps TRBD2 (5 bases). Trimming stripped 6 bases from V and 4 bases from J, with 21 bases between. The CDR3 is made up of 16 amino acids. In germline, CDR1 is MNHEY, CDR2 SMNVEV (reference sequence). DNA of the CDR3: TGTGCCAGCAGAGCCGGTTTGGGAGCGAAGGCAGAGACCCAGTACTTC. It yields the protein CASRAGLGAKAETQYF.

CDR3 nucleotides: TGTGCCAGCAGCTTAGGAGGGACAGGGTCCTACGAGCAGTACTTC. As protein: CASSLGGTGSYEQYF. The genes are TRBV7-2 and TRBJ2-7; the match to TRBD1 covers 9 bases. Germline V CDR1 and CDR2: SGHTA, FQGNSA. This CDR3 region has 15 residues. With V trimmed by 1 base and J by 1 base, 2 bases remained unmatched.

The chain employs TRBV7-9 and TRBJ2-2, with D possibly matching TRBD1 (5 bases). This CDR3 is built from 15 residues. Looked up from germline, CDR1 is SEHNR and CDR2 is FQNEAQ (reference sequence). V was shortened by 3 bases and J by 3 bases, with 11 bases between the two germline ends. Here the CDR3 reads CASSFGRVDTGELFF. CDR3 DNA sequence: TGTGCCAGCAGCTTCGGCAGGGTGGACACCGGGGAGCTGTTTTTT.

The genes are TRBV24-1 and TRBJ2-7, with 9 bases identical to TRBD1. The germline V gene has CDR1 KGHDR and CDR2 SFDVKD. V lost 9 bases, J lost 6 bases, and 14 bases stayed unmatched. The length of the CDR3 is 15 residues. The DNA of the CDR3 is TGTGCCACCGGGGCCTCTACAGGGGGCTTTAGCGAGCAGTACTTC. This translates into CATGASTGGFSEQYF.

The chain is built from TRBV18 and TRBJ1-5; D is unresolved. CDR1 and CDR2 from the germline V gene are KGHSH and LQKENI. The V end lost 5 bases, the J end lost 3 bases, and 11 bases lay between the germline ends. The CDR3 is 14 amino acids. CDR3 coding DNA: TGTGCCAGCTCAGTAGGGATTTCCAATCAGCCCCAGCATTTT. It specifies CASSVGISNQPQHF.

The genes are TRBV24-1 and TRBJ2-7; 10 nucleotides align to TRBD1. Per germline, CDR1 KGHDR and CDR2 SFDVKD. V gave up 6 bases and J gave up 3 bases; unmatched junction bases: 7. This CDR3 comprises 15 residues. CDR3 in amino acids: CATSPAGTGDYEQYF. The CDR3 region has the DNA TGTGCCACCAGTCCCGCCGGGACAGGGGACTACGAGCAGTACTTC.

This chain joins TRBV9 and TRBJ1-6, with D possibly TRBD1 on 6 matching bases. This CDR3 comprises 15 residues. The V gene lost 4 bases and the J gene lost 11 bases, with 19 bases spanning the gap. CDR1 is SGDLS, CDR2 YYNGEE, per germline. The DNA for the CDR3 is TGTGCCAGCAGCAATAACCCCCGGGAGGGGGCACCCCTCCACTTT. It encodes CASSNNPREGAPLHF.